The source of this T cell receptor (beta chain) is a study of blood T cell repertoires in COVID-19. How the authors handled the data: Amplification from reference gene primers served as the basis for estimated nucleated cell counts. Libraries were prepared by immunoSEQ multiplex PCR; TCRdb keeps only in-frame clonotypes and omits some of them. V and J calls and clone size are copied from that table; D and trimming were computed from the DNA. The data contain under 250,000 clones, roughly 80% of them singletons. This CDR3 spans 14 amino acids. Germline CDR1 and CDR2: SQVTM and ANQGSEA. Deletions cut 1 base from V and 2 bases from J, with 11 bases between.

Material for sequencing was peripheral blood. This chain links TRBV29-1 with TRBJ2-5; D is unclear. The source is a man older than 75 with acute or convalescent COVID-19. In nucleotides, the CDR3 is TGCAGCGTTGAAGTCTTTAGGAGTCAAGAGACCCAGTACTTC. It encodes CSVEVFRSQETQYF.